This entry lists 10 T cell receptor beta chains sequenced from one sample in a study of T-cell memory formation after mild COVID-19. TCRdb re-called the 5' RACE reads through MiXCR, storing one row per CDR3 protein. Among 280,000 or so distinct CDR3 sequences listed, 8% to 10% were seen once. Sequenced sample: PBMCs or a T cell subset sorted from them (not recorded which). The receptors were sampled from a man aged 18-30 years who had mild COVID-19 (a few samples of this study predate the infection). Cell type and time point are not known.

This chain links TRBV11-3 with TRBJ2-1; no clear D. CDR1 SGHNT and CDR2 YENEEA come from the germline V gene. This CDR3 spans 16 amino acids. V was shortened by 1 base and J by 10 bases, with 20 bases between the two germline ends. CDR3 nucleotide sequence: TGTGCCAGCAGCTTAGCACCCGCCTCGCCAGATCTCGAGCAGTTCTTC. Residues: CASSLAPASPDLEQFF.

This chain uses TRBV7-2 with TRBJ2-7; 7 bases match TRBD1. The CDR3 loop spans 15 amino acids. Germline values: CDR1 SGHTA, CDR2 FQGNSA. V dropped 4 bases and J dropped 4; count of bases not matched to a gene: 10. The DNA for the CDR3 is TGTGCCAGCAGCTCGAAGGACAGGTTCCCTTACGAGCAGTACTTC. This codes for CASSSKDRFPYEQYF.

This clonotype has just a few counts. In nucleotides, the CDR3 is TGTGCCAGCAGCGTAGTCGACAGGGATTACAATGAGCAGTTCTTC. Translation gives CASSVVDRDYNEQFF. The chain links TRBV9 to TRBJ2-1; 7 positions match TRBD1. The V gene's germline CDR1 is SGDLS and CDR2 YYNGEE. CDR3 length equals 15 residues. With V trimmed by 0 bases and J by 4 bases, 4 bases remained unmatched.

The chain combines TRBV7-3 with TRBJ2-3, with D possibly being TRBD2 (6 bases). CDR3 length equals 16 residues. V lost 4 bases, J lost 2 bases, and 16 bases lay in between. CDR1 is SGHTA, CDR2 FQGTGA, per germline. Here the CDR3 reads CASSSTFGGDTDTQYF. The CDR3 DNA sequence: TGTGCCAGCAGCTCCACTTTCGGGGGAGACACAGATACGCAGTATTTT. Full variable domain (missing parts from reference TRBV7-3 and TRBJ2-3): GAGVSQTPSNKVTEKGKYVELRCDPISGHTALYWYRQSLGQGPEFLIYFQGTGAADDSGLPNDRFFAVRPEGSVSTLKIQRTERGDSAVYLCASSSTFGGDTDTQYFGPGTRLTVL.

The rearrangement uses TRBV5-5 and TRBJ2-2; perhaps D is TRBD1 or TRBD2 (5 bases each). V lost 1 base, J lost 6 bases, and 13 bases lay in between. The V gene's germline CDR1 is SGHKS and CDR2 YYEKEE (reference sequence). This CDR3 has 15 residues. CDR3 in DNA: TGTGCCAGCAGCTTGTTGGGGGTTCGATCCGGGGAGCTGTTTTTT. Its protein is CASSLLGVRSGELFF.

This chain links TRBV4-3 with TRBJ2-5; D might be TRBD2 (5 bases). Germline V gene data show CDR1 as LGHNA and CDR2 as YSLEER. Trimming stripped 2 bases from V and 5 bases from J, with 15 bases between. The CDR3 has 15 residues. CDR3 loop: CASSQRTRTWETQYF. The CDR3, as DNA: TGCGCCAGCAGCCAACGGACTCGTACATGGGAGACCCAGTACTTC.

This clonotype came up a few times. The rearrangement uses TRBV29-1 and TRBJ1-4; D gene ambiguous. The V gene's germline CDR1 is SQVTM and CDR2 ANQGSEA. The CDR3 sequence is 13 residues long. Trimming took 7 bases from V and 5 from J, leaving 14 bases between them. The CDR3 spells CSGRRSANEKLFF. CDR3 coding DNA: TGCAGCGGGAGGAGGTCGGCGAATGAAAAACTGTTTTTT. Full variable domain (rest looked up from reference TRBV29-1 and TRBJ1-4): SAVISQKPSRDICQRGTSLTIQCQVDSQVTMMFWYRQQPGQSLTLIATANQGSEATYESGFVIDKFPISRPNLTFSTLTVSNMSPEDSSIYLCSGRRSANEKLFFGSGTQLSVL.

This clonotype came up many times. The rearrangement links TRBV12-3 or TRBV12-4 to TRBJ2-5; the D gene is possibly TRBD2 (5 bases). V lost 6 bases to trimming and J lost 4 bases, with 15 bases between them. This CDR3 is built from 14 residues. The chain's CDR3 is CASSRSGIPETQYF. The CDR3 nucleotides read TGTGCCAGCAGCCGATCGGGGATTCCAGAGACCCAGTACTTC.

This chain uses TRBV4-1 with TRBJ2-7; TRBD1 agrees at 9 bases. Germline CDR1 MGHRA, CDR2 YSYEKL. With V trimmed by 3 bases and J by 4 bases, 7 bases remained unmatched. This CDR3 region has 15 residues. The chain's CDR3 is CASSQHQQGAYEQYF. The CDR3 DNA sequence: TGCGCCAGCAGCCAGCACCAACAGGGGGCATACGAGCAGTACTTC.

This rearrangement joins TRBV6-2 or TRBV6-3 to TRBJ1-2, with TRBD1 identical over 7 bases. V shed 0 bases and J 7 bases; nucleotides not matched to a gene: 2. The germline gives CDR1 MNHEY, CDR2 SVGEGT. The CDR3 loop spans 13 amino acids. The CDR3 DNA sequence: TGTGCCAGCAGTTACTCAGGGGGCGTTGGCTACACCTTC. As protein: CASSYSGGVGYTF.